This T cell receptor (beta chain) was identified during a study of cytomegalovirus exposure and HLA in healthy donors. Study-level points and caveats: Investigators reported 164 TCR beta chains as tied to cytomegalovirus. Differences between HLA loci emerged in a later analysis of TCR association rates, with DRB1 most and HLA-C fewest. What TCR beta sequences reportedly achieved was accurate prediction of HLA-A and HLA-B alleles in most subjects.

This clone was seen only a few times. Its antigen is unknown. PCR involved 60 Vbeta and 13 Jbeta primers. In the authors' methods: A later analysis tallied 87 million or so unique TCR beta chains, about 12 million of them shared. Only in-frame clones appear in the TCRdb table, and some are missing; sequencing was by immunoSEQ multiplex PCR. V, J and clone size are those of that table, while D and trimming were read from the DNA. The repertoire includes some 120,000 clones, about 81% of them detected once, and less than 3% sits in the top ten. The sequence was obtained from a woman in her forties in good health and CMV-seropositive. The sample was PBMCs.

This CDR3 is CASSVMSSTEAFF. CDR3 in DNA: TGTGCCAGCAGCGTAATGAGTAGCACTGAAGCTTTCTTT. The chain has TRBV9 and TRBJ1-1, with no clear D. CDR1 is SGDLS, CDR2 YYNGEE, per germline. The CDR3 runs to 13 residues. V lost 1 base and J 4 bases, leaving 8 bases between the germline ends.